These 23 T cell receptor gamma chains were all obtained from the same sample, sequenced in a study of gamma delta lymphoproliferative disorders and STAT genes. The receptor sequences were amplified from genomic DNA of peripheral blood mononuclear cells. TCRdb fed the multiplex PCR reads to CATT. Of about 1,500 gamma-chain clones in the sample, around 9.6% are singletons; the top ten hold 25%. Material: blood. The receptors shown here come from a human donor in good health.

Within the sample, this clone is medium-sized. The chain employs TRGV3 and TRGJ1 or TRGJ2. TCRdb supplies no J gene; here it was assigned by aligning the nucleotide sequence to germline. Germline CDR1 reads VTNTFY; CDR2 reads YDVSTARD (reference sequence). The CDR3 contains 14 residues. V gave up 0 bases and J gave up 2 bases; unmatched junction bases: 4. CDR3 loop: CATWDRRDYYKKLF. The CDR3 nucleotides are TGTGCCACCTGGGACAGGCGGGATTATTATAAGAAACTCTTT.

By its share, this clone is medium-sized. The chain combines TRGV8 with TRGJ1 or TRGJ2. The J gene is absent in TCRdb and was assigned here via DNA matching to germline. Trimming removed 0 bases from V and 7 bases from J; junction bases left unmatched: 6. The CDR3 extends over 13 amino acids. Germline assignment: CDR1 VENAVY and CDR2 YDSYNSRV. The CDR3 DNA reads TGTGCCACCTGGGATAGGGGTAGCTATAAGAAACTCTTT. Translating gives CATWDRGSYKKLF.

This clone is medium-sized within its sample. The rearrangement joins TRGV10 to TRGJ1 or TRGJ2. As TCRdb names no J gene, one was assigned here on the basis of a DNA match to germline. TRGV10 is labeled an ORF, and its function is uncertain. The CDR3 is 13 residues long. With 9 bases clipped from V and 5 bases from J, the junction kept 11 bases outside the gene matches. DNA of the CDR3: TGTGCTGCGTGCCCTAGTCGACATTATAAGAAACTCTTT. Its protein is CAACPSRHYKKLF.

With regard to this clone: Given a far larger clone just one base away, this is likely a sequencing read error. This sample also contains other DNA sequences that code for the same CDR3. This sequence joins TRGV2 and TRGJ1 or TRGJ2. In the absence of a J gene in TCRdb, the DNA was matched to germline to assign it here. CDR3 length equals 12 residues. Looked up from germline, CDR1 is EGSNGY and CDR2 is YDSYNSKV. The CDR3 region has the DNA TGCGCCACCTGGGACGAGAATTATAAGAAACTCTTT. Protein: CATWDENYKKLF.

By frequency in the sample, this clone is medium-sized (0.01 to 0.1%). The rearrangement uses TRGV10 and TRGJ1 or TRGJ2. The J gene, missing from TCRdb, was assigned here through DNA to germline matching. TRGV10 is an open reading frame whose function is uncertain. The CDR3 extends over 10 amino acids. V trimming: 8 bases; J trimming: 10 bases; junction bases outside the gene matches: 6. This CDR3 reads CAAWDSKKLF. The DNA of the CDR3 is TGTGCTGCGTGGGATTCCAAGAAACTCTTT.

In its sample, this clone is medium-sized. This chain joins TRGV9 and TRGJ1 or TRGJ2. TCRdb lists no J gene, so it was determined here by aligning the DNA to germline. J was trimmed by 4 bases and V by 0 bases; bases with no gene match: 6. The length of the CDR3 is 14 residues. Germline CDR1 and CDR2: GITISATS and ISYDGTV (reference sequence). CDR3 nucleotides: TGTGCCTTGTGGGAGGTGCGGCTGTATTATAAGAAACTCTTT. Its protein is CALWEVRLYYKKLF.

This chain links TRGV4 with TRGJP1. The J gene is absent in TCRdb and was assigned here via DNA matching to germline. CDR3 size: 12 residues. Per the germline V gene, CDR1 is EGSTGY and CDR2 is YDSYTSSV. The V gene end was trimmed by 9 bases and the J gene end by 1 base; junction bases not matched to a gene: 2. CDR3 bases: TGTGCCACCCCTACCACTGGTTGGTTCAAGATATTT. It specifies CATPTTGWFKIF.

The chain has TRGV5 and TRGJ1 or TRGJ2. TCRdb lists no J gene, so it was determined here by aligning the DNA to germline. The CDR3 covers 16 residues. The V segment lost 1 base and the J segment 3 bases; nucleotides outside the gene matches: 12. Germline V gene data show CDR1 as VINAFY and CDR2 as YDVSNSKD. CDR3 nucleotides: TGTGCCACCTGGGACAGAGGCCCTGGTTGTTATTATAAGAAACTCTTT. It is translated as CATWDRGPGCYYKKLF.

The chain has TRGV4 and TRGJ1 or TRGJ2. TCRdb is silent on the J gene; assignment here came from matching the DNA to germline. The CDR3 consists of 21 residues. J lost 0 bases, V lost 0 bases, and 23 bases had no gene match. Germline lookup yields CDR1 EGSTGY and CDR2 YDSYTSSV. The chain's CDR3 is CATWDGPGRSAPVSNYYKKLF. As DNA, the CDR3 is TGTGCCACCTGGGATGGGCCGGGCCGCTCGGCCCCCGTATCGAATTATTATAAGAAACTCTTT.

This clone is medium-sized within its sample. This chain links TRGV4 with TRGJ1 or TRGJ2. Because TCRdb records no J gene, it was assigned here through a match of the DNA to germline. The junction had 11 bases not matched to a gene; V was cut back by 5 bases and J by 4 bases. Germline lookup yields CDR1 EGSTGY and CDR2 YDSYTSSV. The CDR3 covers 14 residues. This CDR3 reads CATWAQLLYYKKLF. In DNA form, the CDR3 reads TGTGCCACCTGGGCTCAATTGTTGTATTATAAGAAACTCTTT.

This clone is medium-sized. The J gene is TRGJ1 or TRGJ2, the V gene TRGV8. Here the J gene was assigned by germline matching of the DNA, as TCRdb has none. Germline V gives CDR1 VENAVY, CDR2 YDSYNSRV. This CDR3 region has 14 residues. Trimming removed 2 bases from V and 0 bases from J; junction bases left unmatched: 4. The CDR3 here is CATWDTPNYYKKLF. The CDR3 DNA reads as TGTGCCACCTGGGATACGCCGAATTATTATAAGAAACTCTTT.

This clone is large (0.1 to 1%) in the sample. This sample includes further DNA sequences coding for the same CDR3. The chain employs TRGV9 and TRGJP1. TCRdb supplies no J gene; here it was assigned by aligning the nucleotide sequence to germline. V lost 2 bases to trimming and J lost 2 bases; unmatched junction nucleotides: 5. This CDR3 is 15 amino acids long. The germline V gene has CDR1 GITISATS and CDR2 ISYDGTV (reference sequence). In DNA, the CDR3 is TGTGCCTTGTGGGAGGCCTACACCACTGGTTGGTTCAAGATATTT. It translates to CALWEAYTTGWFKIF.

This clone is labeled medium-sized (0.01 to 0.1%). A far larger clone is only one base removed, so a read error is likely. V usage is TRGV4 and J usage is TRGJ1 or TRGJ2. Matching the DNA to germline supplied the J gene, which TCRdb does not give. The germline V gene encodes CDR1 EGSTGY and CDR2 YDSYTSSV. This CDR3 comprises 12 residues. The CDR3 loop reads CAIWDSYYKKLF. CDR3 nucleotides: TGTGCCATCTGGGATTCTTATTATAAGAAACTCTTT.

By proportion, this clone is medium-sized. This rearrangement joins TRGV3 to TRGJ1 or TRGJ2. The J gene is absent in TCRdb and was assigned here via DNA matching to germline. V lost 11 bases, J lost 1 base, and 8 bases stayed unmatched. The CDR3 is made up of 12 amino acids. CDR1 is VTNTFY, CDR2 YDVSTARD, per germline (reference sequence). CDR3 DNA: TGTGCCATCCAAGAAAATTATTATAAGAAACTCTTT. Translation: CAIQENYYKKLF.

V gene TRGV4 combines with J gene TRGJ1 or TRGJ2. The CDR3 spans 9 residues. Germline V gives CDR1 EGSTGY, CDR2 YDSYTSSV. Trimming took 6 bases from V and 10 from J; bases not matched to a gene: 3. The CDR3 reads CATWTKKLF. CDR3 nucleotides: TGTGCCACCTGGACGAAGAAACTCTTT.

This clone ranks as large. The rearrangement joins TRGV10 to TRGJP1. TCRdb lists no J gene, so it was determined here by aligning the DNA to germline. TRGV10 belongs to the ORF category, with a function that is uncertain. J lost 0 bases, V lost 8 bases, and 1 base had no gene match. The CDR3 length is 13 residues. CDR3 nucleotide sequence: TGTGCTGCGTGGGATACCACTGGTTGGTTCAAGATATTT. Protein product: CAAWDTTGWFKIF.

Judged by abundance, this clone is large. The chain employs TRGV11 and TRGJP2. The J gene was not available in TCRdb and was assigned here by matching the DNA to germline segments. TRGV11 is sorted into the ORF group, with uncertain function. The CDR3 extends over 18 amino acids. Germline trimming cut 0 bases from V and 2 bases from J; bases unmatched to any gene: 9. CDR3 loop: CACWIRHTLRSSDWIKTF. The CDR3 bases are TGTGCCTGCTGGATTAGGCACACCTTAAGGAGTAGTGATTGGATCAAGACGTTT.

The chain has TRGV10 and TRGJ1 or TRGJ2. TCRdb carries no J gene annotation; the J gene was assigned here by matching the DNA with germline. TRGV10 is known as an ORF, though its function is uncertain. The junction had 9 bases not matched to a gene; V was cut back by 8 bases and J by 7 bases. The CDR3 is 12 amino acids. DNA of the CDR3: TGTGCTGCGTGGGATATCCTCTATAAGAAACTCTTT. Protein: CAAWDILYKKLF.

This chain links TRGV11 with TRGJP1. No J gene was available from TCRdb, and it was assigned here by a germline match of the DNA. TRGV11 is an ORF for which the function is uncertain. The CDR3 consists of 14 residues. V was pared by 0 bases and J by 11 bases, with 6 bases of the junction left unmatched. The DNA for the CDR3 is TGTGCCTGCTGGATTAGGCACGTGCGATGGTTCAAGATATTT. Its protein is CACWIRHVRWFKIF.

Turning to this clone: Since a much larger clone is just one base distant, this may be a read error. Other DNA sequences in the sample encode the same CDR3. This chain uses TRGV10 with TRGJ1 or TRGJ2. TCRdb carries no J gene annotation; the J gene was assigned here by matching the DNA with germline. TRGV10 is an open reading frame whose function is uncertain. This CDR3 contains 16 residues. J was trimmed by 2 bases and V by 8 bases; bases with no gene match: 16. The CDR3, as DNA: TGTGCTGCGTGGGCCCCGGCTCCAGGGGATTATTATAAGAAACTCTTT. It yields the protein CAAWAPAPGDYYKKLF.

This clone is medium-sized in the sample. This chain connects TRGV2 to TRGJP2. The J gene is absent in TCRdb and was assigned here via DNA matching to germline. Germline-derived CDR1 and CDR2 are EGSNGY and YDSYNSKV. Unmatched junction bases numbered 3, after V lost 0 bases and J lost 8 bases. The length of the CDR3 is 13 residues. The CDR3 loop reads CATWDGRDWIKTF. CDR3 in DNA: TGTGCCACCTGGGACGGGAGGGATTGGATCAAGACGTTT.

Only a few counts were recorded for this clone. This rearrangement joins TRGV8 to TRGJ1 or TRGJ2. The J gene was missing in TCRdb and was found by matching the end of the DNA to germline. This CDR3 spans 12 amino acids. V shed 12 bases and J 0 bases; nucleotides not matched to a gene: 8. CDR1 is VENAVY and CDR2 is YDSYNSRV in the germline V gene. The CDR3 loop is CAPRRNYYKKLF. CDR3 nucleotide sequence: TGTGCCCCTAGAAGGAATTATTATAAGAAACTCTTT.

This clone is termed medium-sized. The chain employs TRGV8 and TRGJ1 or TRGJ2. TCRdb supplies no J gene; here it was assigned by aligning the nucleotide sequence to germline. Germline V lookup: CDR1 VENAVY, CDR2 YDSYNSRV. This CDR3 has 13 amino acids. The V and J ends lost 2 bases and 11 bases, in that order; junction bases with no gene match: 12. The DNA of the CDR3 is TGTGCCACCTGGGATATGGGAAGTTCGGAGAAACTCTTT. Translating it yields CATWDMGSSEKLF.